This T cell receptor (beta chain) was retrieved from a study of blood T cell repertoires in COVID-19. From germline, CDR1 is ENHRY and CDR2 SYGVKD. This CDR3 is 15 amino acids long. The V gene lost 0 bases and the J gene lost 14 bases, with 20 bases spanning the gap. This clone showed up just once. Only in-frame clones appear in the TCRdb table, and some are missing; sequencing was by immunoSEQ multiplex PCR. In the table there are approximately 190,000 clones, about 88% of which are singletons. The J gene is TRBJ2-1, the V gene TRBV10-3; no reliable D call. The source of this sequence is a man younger than 45 with active or convalescent COVID-19. The specimen was peripheral blood. The CDR3 sequence: CAISESTLGFPREFF. In DNA form, the CDR3 reads TGTGCCATCAGTGAGTCTACGCTCGGGTTCCCCCGAGAGTTCTTC.